This TCR beta chain was obtained from a study of T cells after yellow fever vaccination. For TCR, cDNA came from 5'RACE template switching, which added a universal primer site and UMIs. TCRdb itself ran the 5' RACE reads through MiXCR, one entry per CDR3 protein. Altogether 110,000 or so distinct CDR3 sequences are present, roughly 7.9% being singletons, with the ten largest covering approximately 2.7%. General study results and limits: The study re-detected most primary-vaccination clones after the booster (nearly 97% CD4, roughly 85% CD8). Only a minor proportion of clonotypes was detected across both CD4 and CD8 compartments.

Germline CDR1 reads LGHNA; CDR2 reads YNFKEQ. CDR3 size: 15 residues. V shed 1 base and J shed 4 bases, with 13 bases lying between them. This clonotype was seen at least ten times. Its antigen is undetermined. The TCR sequence derives from a man aged 18 to 29 who received the YFV17D yellow fever vaccine. This sample comprised CD4+ T cells sorted from PBMCs, obtained roughly 46 days after the first yellow fever vaccination. This chain joins TRBV4-2 and TRBJ1-2; D remains unclear. CDR3 coding DNA: TGTGCCAGCAGCCAAGGATTTTCGGGGTCCTATGGCTACACCTTC. Its protein product is CASSQGFSGSYGYTF.